This entry describes one TCR beta chain. This specimen comes from a study of T-cell memory formation after mild COVID-19. This CDR3 comprises 16 residues. CDR1 and CDR2 (germline): LGHDT, YNNKEL (reference sequence). The junction had 14 bases not matched to a gene; V was cut back by 5 bases and J by 10 bases. TCRdb recomputed calls from the 5' RACE reads with MiXCR, one row per CDR3 protein. The data contain some 120,000 distinct CDR3 sequences, roughly 15% of them singletons. This TCR was sampled from an adult woman who had mild COVID-19 (a few samples of this study predate the infection). Cell type and time point are not known. The sequenced sample was PBMCs or a T cell subset sorted from them (not recorded which). The chain links TRBV3-1 to TRBJ1-1, with 12 bases fitting TRBD1. The chain's CDR3 is CASSSRDRGLSVGAFF. For the CDR3, the DNA is TGTGCCAGCAGCTCCCGGGACAGGGGGCTCTCCGTCGGAGCTTTCTTT.